This T cell receptor beta chain was found in a study of cytomegalovirus exposure and HLA in healthy donors. Trimming left V 9 bases short and J 2 bases short, with 13 bases between. This CDR3 has 13 amino acids. Germline CDR1 is MNHEY and CDR2 is SVGAGI. In this sample, this clone turned up a few times. The assay was immunoSEQ multiplex PCR, and TCRdb's table has in-frame clones only and misses some. The sample records about 360,000 clones, around 86% being singletons. V is TRBV6-5 and J is TRBJ1-2; no clear D. The TCR originated in a woman under 30 in good health and CMV-seronegative. Sequenced material: PBMCs. The CDR3 sequence: CASRSDSNYGYTF. The CDR3 nucleotides read TGTGCCAGTCGGAGCGATTCAAACTATGGCTACACCTTC.